This TCR beta chain was captured by sequencing in a study of CD8 T cells in ankylosing spondylitis. V shed 6 bases, J shed 7 bases, and the junction held 7 bases outside the gene matches. The CDR3 extends over 13 amino acids. TCRdb reanalysed the 5' RACE reads using MiXCR and keeps one entry per CDR3 protein. Among 150,000 or so distinct CDR3 sequences, 11% were seen once, and the ten largest hold 29%. This clonotype appeared a few times. Sample: blood, either unsorted or a sorted T cell fraction (not recorded which). The TCR was taken from a male donor with ankylosing spondylitis or in good health (not recorded which). V is TRBV12-3 or TRBV12-4 and J is TRBJ1-1; 8 bases line up with TRBD1. For the CDR3, the DNA is TGTGCCAGCAGGCCGGACAGGGTGGGTGAAGCTTTCTTT. It is translated as CASRPDRVGEAFF.